Listed here is a single TCR beta chain. The read comes to an end 3 residues before the CDR3 does, leaving the germline J gene to fill in the end. The sample originates from a study of Tregs in tolerant kidney transplant recipients. This CDR3 is built from 15 residues. Trimming removed 3 bases from V and 5 bases from J, with 16 bases in between. Germline V gene lookup returns CDR1 MDHEN and CDR2 SYDVKM. The nonmyeloablative bone marrow transplants came from related graft donors, with transient mixed chimerism. TCRdb's table, derived via immunoSEQ multiplex PCR, lists solely in-frame clones and lacks some. This listing includes around 30,000 clones.

The genes are TRBV28 and TRBJ2-5, with a possible D match to TRBD1 (6 bases). The sequencing used CD4+ T cells from blood (PBMCs), collected 24 months after the transplant. The sequence was obtained from a human patient who received a combined kidney and bone marrow transplant. The graft donor may be the source of some T cells. The CDR3 spells CASSFRQVKIETQYF. The DNA read from the CDR3 is TGTGCCAGCAGTTTTCGACAGGTTAAGATTGAGACC.